A selection of T cell receptor beta chains follows, all from one sample in a study of blood T cell repertoires in COVID-19. Assay: immunoSEQ multiplex PCR; the TCRdb copy retains only in-frame clones and omits some. The top ten hold 4% of the sample, which has 200,000 to 300,000 clones, around four fifths seen once. The sequenced sample was peripheral blood. The receptors were sampled from a man over 45 with acute or convalescent COVID-19. Each CDR3 is given with its conserved first and last residue. A D gene is named only where the DNA matches it firmly. Clone size is shown for a subset of rows, as once, few, many or a class of expanded clone.

cdr3_length | clone_size | d_call | j_call | v_call | cdr3_nt | cdr3_aa
17 | once | TRBD1 | TRBJ2-7 | TRBV28 | TGTGCCAGCAGCACAAAAAAACCGGGACAGCCAGACTACGAGCAGTACTTC | CASSTKKPGQPDYEQYF
16 | few | - | TRBJ1-2 | TRBV4-1 | TGCGCCAGCAGCCGAGGCCCAGAATTTTCTAACTATGGCTACACCTTC | CASSRGPEFSNYGYTF
13 | - | TRBD2 | TRBJ2-1 | TRBV29-1 | TGCAGCGCCGCCGGGACTAGCAACAATGAGCAGTTCTTC | CSAAGTSNNEQFF
14 | once | - | TRBJ1-4 | TRBV6-5 | TGTGCCAGCACCTCCGGACAGTGGAATGAAAAACTGTTTTTT | CASTSGQWNEKLFF
16 | - | - | TRBJ2-1 | TRBV13 | TGTGCCAGCAGCTTAGATTACCGTAGCTCCTACAATGAGCAGTTCTTC | CASSLDYRSSYNEQFF
13 | once | TRBD1 | TRBJ1-2 | TRBV19 | TGTGCCAGTAGTCCGACAGGGGGCTATGGCTACACCTTC | CASSPTGGYGYTF
15 | few | TRBD1 | TRBJ1-6 | TRBV9 | TGTGCCAGCAGCCCTACAGGGGGGAGAGGTTCACCCCTCCACTTT | CASSPTGGRGSPLHF
14 | - | TRBD2 | TRBJ2-7 | TRBV5-1 | TGCGCCAGCAGCCCCAGCCCGGGGGGCTACGAGCAGTACTTC | CASSPSPGGYEQYF
11 | - | - | TRBJ1-4 | TRBV19 | TGTGCCAGTAGTAAACGCAGGGAACTGTTTTTT | CASSKRRELFF
14 | - | - | TRBJ2-3 | TRBV28 | TGTGCCAGCAGTTGGCCTAGCGGCACAGATACGCAGTATTTT | CASSWPSGTDTQYF
16 | - | TRBD1 | TRBJ1-3 | TRBV9 | TGTGCCAGCAGCGAATACACAGGGGGGGTTGGAAACACCATATATTTT | CASSEYTGGVGNTIYF
16 | - | TRBD1 | TRBJ2-2 | TRBV3-1/TRBV3-2 | TGTGCCAGCAGCCTCGGGACAGGGGGCGACACCGGGGAGCTGTTTTTT | CASSLGTGGDTGELFF
15 | - | - | TRBJ2-7 | TRBV14 | TGTGCCAGCAGCCAATTTTTTCAGGGTGCCTACGAGCAGTACTTC | CASSQFFQGAYEQYF
14 | once | - | TRBJ2-5 | TRBV7-9 | TGTGCCAGCAGCCCCCTAGGTCTCAAAGAGACCCAGTACTTC | CASSPLGLKETQYF
13 | - | - | TRBJ1-6 | TRBV5-6 | TGTGCCAGCAGCTTTTCGCGGGGTTCACCCCTCCACTTT | CASSFSRGSPLHF
15 | - | - | TRBJ1-5 | TRBV11-2 | TGTGCCAGCAGCTTGACAGCTTATAGCAATCAGCCCCAGCATTTT | CASSLTAYSNQPQHF
15 | - | TRBD2 | TRBJ2-5 | TRBV14 | TGTGCCAGCAGCCAAGCGGGAGGGTCACAAGAGACCCAGTACTTC | CASSQAGGSQETQYF
15 | - | - | TRBJ1-6 | TRBV27 | TGTGCCAGCAGTTTATCTACAGGGCTAGTTTCACCCCTCCACTTT | CASSLSTGLVSPLHF
13 | - | - | TRBJ2-7 | TRBV30 | TGTGCCTGGAGTGTTGGAGGGTCCTACGAGCAGTACTTC | CAWSVGGSYEQYF
15 | - | - | TRBJ1-1 | TRBV11-2 | TGTGCCAGCAGCCCTTGGGCGGGGGGGAACACTGAAGCTTTCTTT | CASSPWAGGNTEAFF
16 | once | TRBD2 | TRBJ2-7 | TRBV5-5 | TGTGCCAGCAGCTCGATGGGGGGGGAGCCACTCTACGAGCAGTACTTC | CASSSMGGEPLYEQYF
13 | - | - | TRBJ2-7 | TRBV6-5 | TGTGCCAGCAGTTATCGGGTTTCCGCCGAGCAGTACTTC | CASSYRVSAEQYF
13 | few | - | TRBJ2-5 | TRBV4-1 | TGCGCCAGCAGCCAATCACTGCAAGAGACCCAGTACTTC | CASSQSLQETQYF
14 | few | - | TRBJ1-5 | TRBV10-2 | TGCGCCAGCACCGAACGGGGGGCTGATCAGCCCCAGCATTTT | CASTERGADQPQHF
16 | - | TRBD1 | TRBJ1-1 | TRBV5-5 | TGTGCCAGCAGCTCGACAGGGGCCCGGTTGAACACTGAAGCTTTCTTT | CASSSTGARLNTEAFF
14 | - | TRBD2 | TRBJ2-1 | TRBV5-6 | TGTGCCAGCAGTTTAGCGGGAGGAGTCAATGAGCAGTTCTTC | CASSLAGGVNEQFF
14 | once | TRBD1 | TRBJ1-2 | TRBV19 | TGTGCCAGTAGTACTACAGGGGAACGGCGGGGCTACACCTTC | CASSTTGERRGYTF
14 | - | TRBD1 | TRBJ1-4 | TRBV27 | TGTGCCAGCAGTCCCTCCGGACAGGCTGAAAAACTGTTTTTT | CASSPSGQAEKLFF
12 | - | TRBD1 | TRBJ2-7 | TRBV7-2 | TGTGCCAGCAGTCTAAGGGGGCTCGAGCAGTACTTC | CASSLRGLEQYF
15 | - | TRBD1 | TRBJ1-4 | TRBV7-2 | TGTGCCAGCAGTCGACAGGGCTGGACTAATGAAAAACTGTTTTTT | CASSRQGWTNEKLFF
16 | - | TRBD1 | TRBJ1-6 | TRBV5-4 | TGTGCCAGCAGCTTGGGGAGGACAGGGATGAATTCACCCCTCCACTTT | CASSLGRTGMNSPLHF
15 | - | TRBD1 | TRBJ1-4 | TRBV2 | TGTGCCAGCAGTGAAGGGGACAGGGACGGTGAAAAACTGTTTTTT | CASSEGDRDGEKLFF
13 | few | TRBD2 | TRBJ2-2 | TRBV7-8 | TGTGCCATTTCGGGGGGGAACACCGGGGAGCTGTTTTTT | CAISGGNTGELFF
13 | - | TRBD1 | TRBJ1-2 | TRBV6-5 | TGTGCCAGCCGGCAGACAGGGGCCCTTGGCTACACCTTC | CASRQTGALGYTF
12 | - | - | TRBJ1-1 | TRBV29-1 | TGCAGCGGATCGGTGGCGGACACTGAAGCTTTCTTT | CSGSVADTEAFF
14 | - | - | TRBJ2-1 | TRBV4-2 | TGTGCCAGCAGCCAAGCCACAGGGTTCGATGAGCAGTTCTTC | CASSQATGFDEQFF